This T cell receptor (beta chain) was retrieved from a study of blood T cells in healthy people across ages. This CDR3 has 15 amino acids. Germline loops: CDR1 DFQATT, CDR2 SNEGSKA (reference sequence). Points on this clonotype: Its antigen is as yet unknown.

A J-beta primer mix and a sample-barcoded 5' primer were used in a second PCR of roughly 7 to 12 cycles. Per sample, CDR3-containing paired-end reads numbered at least 2.5 million. In TCRdb, the 5' RACE reads were re-called with MiXCR into one record per CDR3 protein. The top ten hold 30% of the sample, which has 720,000 or so distinct CDR3 sequences, about 43% seen once. Study conclusions and caveats: Significant beta diversity loss was already apparent by age roughly 38, declining roughly linearly.

The sample was blood. The chain combines TRBV20-1 with TRBJ2-6; D is perhaps TRBD1 or TRBD2 (5 bases each). The sequence derives from a man older than 75 in good health. This CDR3 is CSVYRGRSGANVLTF. As DNA, the CDR3 is TGCAGCGTTTACCGGGGACGATCTGGGGCCAACGTCCTGACTTTC.